This TCR beta chain was profiled in a study of T cell changes during pregnancy in multiple sclerosis. Trimming removed 3 bases at V and 4 bases at J, with 10 bases between. Germline CDR1 and CDR2: SEHNR and FQNEAQ (reference sequence). The CDR3 has 14 residues. This table comes from immunoSEQ multiplex PCR, and its TCRdb copy is limited to in-frame clones, with some not included. Of tens of thousands of clones listed, 90% to 95% were seen once; the top ten hold 2.5% to 3%. Material: peripheral blood, obtained in the second trimester of pregnancy. V gene TRBV7-9 combines with J gene TRBJ1-5; D perhaps matches TRBD1 (6 bases). This sequence originates from a female donor with multiple sclerosis, enrolled in a pregnancy study. The CDR3 DNA sequence: TGTGCCAGCAGCTTCCGGGACACTAATCAGCCCCAGCATTTT. Translating it yields CASSFRDTNQPQHF.